A single sample is the source of the 27 T cell receptor beta chains below, sequenced in a study of T cells in women clearing cervical HPV infection. Profiled with immunoSEQ multiplex PCR; TCRdb holds only in-frame clones, not every one. The specimen's table records around 20,000 clones. Sequencing used blood buffy coat. These receptors originate from a woman between 18 and 75 years old with a cervical HPV16 infection that either progressed to CIN3+ or cleared (not recorded which).

Notes on this clone: The read terminates 3 residues before the CDR3 end, so the remaining end is supplied by the germline J gene. The gene calls are TRBV19 and TRBJ2-3; 11 bases are shared with TRBD2. V lost 6 bases to trimming and J lost 1 base; unmatched junction nucleotides: 9. The CDR3 is 17 residues long. The germline CDR1 and CDR2 sequences are LNHDA and SQIVND (reference sequence). The CDR3 spells CASSGSGGAWGTDTQYF. The DNA read from the CDR3 is TGTGCCAGTAGCGGTAGCGGGGGGGCCTGGGGCACAGATACG.

Notes on this clone: The CDR3 goes on 3 residues after the read ends, and that part is filled in from the germline J gene. This rearrangement joins TRBV20-1 to TRBJ2-5; 9 nucleotides match TRBD2. The CDR3 extends over 15 amino acids. Looked up from germline, CDR1 is DFQATT and CDR2 is SNEGSKA (reference sequence). J gave up 5 bases and V 5 bases, and 12 bases lay outside the gene matches. The part of the CDR3 DNA that was read is TGCAGTGCTGCCCCCCCGACTAGCGGTGGGGAGACC. Protein sequence: CSAAPPTSGGET. The full CDR3 protein is CSAAPPTSGGETQYF.

Judged by frequency, this clone is medium-sized. The CDR3 loop reads CSVRTDRTISGDTQYF. Incomplete CDR3 DNA: TGCAGCGTCCGCACGGACAGAACTATCTCGGGAGATACG. The J gene is TRBJ2-3, the V gene TRBV29-1; possible D gene TRBD1, 6 bases. The CDR3 end falls 3 residues outside the read, so it is completed with the germline J gene. Germline V gives CDR1 SQVTM, CDR2 ANQGSEA. With 6 bases removed from V and 5 bases from J, the gap between germline ends came to 24 bases. This CDR3 has 16 residues.

As regards this clone: Its ends do not fully match the called genes, so a read error is possible. The CDR3 end lies 3 residues beyond the end of the read and is filled in from the germline J gene. This sample also contains other DNA sequences that code for the same CDR3. V is TRBV20-1 and J is TRBJ1-1, with D perhaps TRBD1 (6 bases). The CDR3 has 14 residues. The germline gives CDR1 DFQATT, CDR2 SNEGSKA (reference sequence). This CDR3 reads CSARQGPLNTEAFF. The covered CDR3 bases are TGCAGTGCTAGGCAGGGGCCCCTGAACACTGAG.

A note on this clone: The observed sequence ends 3 residues before the CDR3 terminus, with the missing tail filled in from the germline J gene. The chain carries TRBV2 and TRBJ2-5; 7 bases map to TRBD1. This CDR3 is 13 amino acids long. Germline CDR1 reads SNHLY; CDR2 reads FYNNEI. J was trimmed by 4 bases and V by 8 bases; bases with no gene match: 7. CDR3 DNA (partial): TGTGCCAGCGGCGCGACAGGGCGAGAGACC. It is translated as CASGATGRET. The complete CDR3 protein is CASGATGRETQYF.

Incomplete CDR3 DNA: TGTGCCAGCAGTAAGTCGGACAGAGACACAGATACG. It specifies CASSKSDRDTDT. The whole CDR3 protein is CASSKSDRDTDTQYF. This sequence joins TRBV25-1 and TRBJ2-3, with D possibly matching TRBD1 (6 bases). The CDR3 extends 3 residues past the end of the read, so its final part is completed from the germline J gene. Germline CDR1 and CDR2: MGHDK and SYGVNS. The CDR3 extends over 15 amino acids. V lost 5 bases to trimming and J lost 2 bases, with 14 bases between them.

Worth noting for this clone: The CDR3 is cut off 3 residues early in the read; its end comes from the germline J gene. The chain combines TRBV5-4 with TRBJ2-7, with no clear D. Looked up from germline, CDR1 is SGHNT and CDR2 is YYREEE (reference sequence). Trimming shortened V by 2 bases and J by 1 base, and 7 bases separated the two germline ends. This CDR3 is built from 13 residues. CDR3 DNA (partial): TGTGCCAGCAGCTTAAAGCCTTCCTACGAG. Translated: CASSLKPSYE. The CDR3 as a whole reads CASSLKPSYEQYF.

With respect to this clone: The CDR3 extends 3 residues past the end of the read, so its final part is completed from the germline J gene. V is TRBV5-5 and J is TRBJ2-7; 7 bases map to TRBD2. The length of the CDR3 is 15 residues. After removal of 0 bases from V and 2 bases from J, the junction contained 5 bases not matched to a gene. Per the germline V gene, CDR1 is SGHKS and CDR2 is YYEKEE (reference sequence). The sequenced part of the CDR3 DNA is TGTGCCAGCAGCTTGGATCCTAGCGGCACCTACGAG. Protein sequence: CASSLDPSGTYE. From start to end, the CDR3 is CASSLDPSGTYEQYF.

Remarks on this clone: The read ends 3 residues early relative to the CDR3; the germline J gene fills the gap. The V gene is TRBV30, the J gene TRBJ2-1; 7 bases align to TRBD2. The germline CDR1 and CDR2 sequences are GTSNPN and SVGIG (reference sequence). This CDR3 contains 16 residues. The J segment lost 0 bases and the V segment lost 4 bases, leaving 9 bases of the junction unmatched. Partial CDR3 DNA: TGTGCCTGGATGGGGGGGTCCAAAAGCTCCTACAATGAG. Its translation is CAWMGGSKSSYNE. The entire CDR3 protein reads CAWMGGSKSSYNEQFF.

CDR3 DNA, as far as it was read: TGTGCCATCAGTGAGAGTGGACAGGGCCTTACCTACGAG. Translated, it gives CAISESGQGLTYE. The CDR3, in full, reads CAISESGQGLTYEQYF. The V and J genes are TRBV10-3 and TRBJ2-7; 8 bases map to TRBD1. The CDR3 end is not reached by the read, which stops 3 residues before it; the germline J gene fills it in. The V and J ends lost 2 bases and 2 bases, in that order; junction bases with no gene match: 8. The length of the CDR3 is 16 residues. Germline values: CDR1 ENHRY, CDR2 SYGVKD.

Concerning this clone itself: The CDR3 goes on 3 residues after the read ends, and that part is filled in from the germline J gene. The chain combines TRBV20-1 with TRBJ1-5, with D possibly TRBD1 on 6 matching bases. The V end was cut by 5 bases, the J end by 0 bases, with 14 bases between. The germline V gene encodes CDR1 DFQATT and CDR2 SNEGSKA (reference sequence). This CDR3 is built from 15 residues. CDR3 DNA (partial): TGCAGTGCTCTTGGGGGCATAGGTAGCAATCAGCCC. It encodes CSALGGIGSNQP. The whole CDR3 region reads CSALGGIGSNQPQHF.

About this clone: The DNA ends 3 residues before the CDR3 does, and the rest of the CDR3 is filled in from the germline J gene. The same CDR3 also results from other DNA sequences found in this sample. V gene TRBV10-3 combines with J gene TRBJ2-7; 10 bases line up with TRBD2. This CDR3 has 13 amino acids. After removal of 6 bases from V and 3 bases from J, the junction contained 2 bases not matched to a gene. Per the germline V gene, CDR1 is ENHRY and CDR2 is SYGVKD. CDR3 sequence: CAIRTSGNYEQYF. Incomplete CDR3 DNA: TGTGCCATCAGAACTAGCGGGAACTACGAG.

With respect to this clone: The read ends 3 residues shy of where the CDR3 ends; the end is completed using the germline J gene. V usage is TRBV7-8 and J usage is TRBJ2-6; 9 bases are a match to TRBD1. Germline loops: CDR1 SGHVS, CDR2 FQNEAQ. Trimming took 5 bases from V and 1 from J; bases not matched to a gene: 6. The CDR3 contains 17 residues. The CDR3 DNA, read in part, is TGTGCCAGCAGCCCCGGACAGGGGAGGTCTGGGGCCAACGTC. Its protein is CASSPGQGRSGANV. Given in full, the CDR3 is CASSPGQGRSGANVLTF.

Points on this clone: The CDR3 is cut off 3 residues early in the read; its end comes from the germline J gene. V and J are TRBV30 and TRBJ2-1; 7 positions agree with TRBD2. This CDR3 spans 15 amino acids. The junction had 9 bases not matched to a gene; V was cut back by 5 bases and J by 2 bases. Germline CDR1 is GTSNPN and CDR2 is SVGIG (reference sequence). CDR3 DNA, as far as it was read: TGTGCCTGGCTCGGGGGGAGTAACGCCTACAATGAG. Translating gives CAWLGGSNAYNE. The entire CDR3 protein reads CAWLGGSNAYNEQFF.

The sequenced CDR3 bases are TGCAGTGCCTTAACAGGTACCCAAGATACG. It codes for CSALTGTQDT. The full CDR3 is CSALTGTQDTQYF. The V gene is TRBV20-1, the J gene TRBJ2-3; tentative D call: TRBD1 (5 bases). The read stops 3 residues short of the end of the CDR3; the missing end is completed from the germline J gene. Trimming removed 6 bases from V and 5 bases from J, with 15 bases in between. This CDR3 has 13 amino acids. Per germline, CDR1 DFQATT and CDR2 SNEGSKA (reference sequence).

With respect to this clone: The read stops 3 residues short of the end of the CDR3; the missing end is completed from the germline J gene. The V call is TRBV7-9, the J call TRBJ2-7, with 7 bases aligning to TRBD1. J lost 2 bases, V lost 5 bases, and 6 bases had no gene match. CDR1 is SEHNR and CDR2 is FQNEAQ in the germline V gene (reference sequence). The CDR3 is 14 amino acids. CDR3 residues: CASSGTGTAYEQYF. The covered CDR3 bases are TGTGCCAGCAGCGGCACCGGGACAGCCTACGAG.

The sequenced CDR3 bases are TGCGCCAGCAGCATCGGGACTAGCGGGAGGGCCTTAAGGAACGAG. This sequence encodes CASSIGTSGRALRNE. The complete CDR3 reads CASSIGTSGRALRNEQYF. This chain connects TRBV5-1 to TRBJ2-7; TRBD2 aligns across 16 bases. The CDR3 extends 3 residues past the end of the read, so its final part is completed from the germline J gene. Trimming removed 4 bases from V and 5 bases from J; junction bases left unmatched: 12. The CDR3 covers 18 residues. Germline CDR1 and CDR2: SGHRS and YFSETQ.

Regarding this clone: The missing CDR3 end, 3 residues past where the read stops, is filled in from the germline J gene. The chain is built from TRBV20-1 and TRBJ2-5, with D possibly matching TRBD2 (7 bases). Deletions cut 6 bases from V and 4 bases from J, with 18 bases between. The CDR3 is made up of 14 amino acids. In germline, CDR1 is DFQATT, CDR2 SNEGSKA (reference sequence). CDR3 sequence: CSAGGAGGRETQYF. CDR3 DNA, as far as it was read: TGCAGTGCAGGGGGAGCCGGGGGGCGAGAGACC.

With respect to this clone: Relative to the germline gene, one junction end is altered; a read error may explain this. Read data end 3 residues before the CDR3 end; the end is taken from the germline J gene. The chain carries TRBV7-7 and TRBJ1-2; D perhaps matches TRBD1 (6 bases). CDR1 is SSHAT, CDR2 FNYEAQ, per germline (reference sequence). The CDR3 runs 14 residues. CDR3 bases read: TGTGCTAGCAGCTTAAATTACAGGGACTACGAC. Residues: CASSLNYRDYD. The entire CDR3 is CASSLNYRDYDYTF.

Details on this clone: The read halts 3 residues ahead of the CDR3 end, with the missing end drawn from the germline J gene. The chain uses TRBV20-1 and TRBJ2-7, with 13 bases matching TRBD2. The V segment lost 6 bases and the J segment 5 bases; nucleotides outside the gene matches: 4. CDR3 length: 13 amino acids. CDR1 and CDR2 from the germline V gene are DFQATT and SNEGSKA (reference sequence). The CDR3 sequence is CSARTSGSHEQYF. Incomplete CDR3 DNA: TGCAGTGCCCGGACTAGCGGGAGCCACGAG.

For this clone: The CDR3 end lies 3 residues beyond the end of the read and is filled in from the germline J gene. The V and J genes are TRBV14 and TRBJ2-1; TRBD2 aligns across 9 bases. The CDR3 is made up of 16 amino acids. Germline-derived CDR1 and CDR2 are SGHDN and FVKESK. V shed 0 bases and J 6 bases; nucleotides not matched to a gene: 6. The sequenced CDR3 bases are TGTGCCAGCAGCCAAGAACGACTAGCGGAGACCAATGAG. The encoded protein is CASSQERLAETNE. In full, the CDR3 reads CASSQERLAETNEQFF.

On this clone: The CDR3 end falls 3 residues outside the read, so it is completed with the germline J gene. The rearrangement joins TRBV20-1 to TRBJ1-3, with D possibly TRBD1 on 5 matching bases. The CDR3 contains 13 residues. Germline-derived CDR1 and CDR2 are DFQATT and SNEGSKA (reference sequence). Trimming left V 4 bases short and J 1 base short, with 8 bases between. The sequenced part of the CDR3 DNA is TGCAGTGCTAAAACAGGTTCTGGAAACACC. Its protein product is CSAKTGSGNT. The full CDR3 reads CSAKTGSGNTIYF.

Worth noting for this clone: The read stops 3 residues short of the end of the CDR3; the missing end is completed from the germline J gene. The chain couples TRBV7-2 to TRBJ2-5, with TRBD1 identical over 9 bases. CDR1 and CDR2 from the germline V gene are SGHTA and FQGNSA. CDR3 size: 15 residues. V dropped 5 bases and J dropped 1; count of bases not matched to a gene: 5. Partial CDR3 DNA: TGTGCCAGCAGCACGGGACAGGGCCCCCAAGAGACC. Amino acid sequence: CASSTGQGPQET. The whole CDR3 protein is CASSTGQGPQETQYF.

The covered CDR3 bases are TGTGCCAGTAGCATTCGGACAGGTGGGTCCTACGAG. Amino acid sequence: CASSIRTGGSYE. From start to end, the CDR3 is CASSIRTGGSYEQYF. The chain recombines TRBV19 with TRBJ2-7, with 7 bases fitting TRBD1. Sequencing ends 3 residues short of the CDR3 end; the germline J gene provides the rest. Germline V gene data show CDR1 as LNHDA and CDR2 as SQIVND (reference sequence). V lost 6 bases to trimming and J lost 1 base; unmatched junction nucleotides: 9. This CDR3 comprises 15 residues.

About this clone: The observed sequence ends 3 residues before the CDR3 terminus, with the missing tail filled in from the germline J gene. The chain couples TRBV7-8 to TRBJ1-4, with a tentative D call TRBD1 (6 bases). This CDR3 region has 15 residues. Germline CDR1 is SGHVS and CDR2 is FQNEAQ. V was shortened by 5 bases and J by 4 bases, with 14 bases between the two germline ends. The CDR3 sequence is CASSPETGYNEKLFF. The DNA read from the CDR3 is TGTGCCAGCAGCCCAGAAACAGGGTATAATGAAAAA.

With respect to this clone: The read ends 3 residues early relative to the CDR3; the germline J gene fills the gap. The chain joins TRBV9 to TRBJ2-1; 11 bases are a match to TRBD2. The trim removed 3 bases at V and 5 bases at J, leaving 4 bases unmatched. The CDR3 is 15 amino acids. The germline gives CDR1 SGDLS, CDR2 YYNGEE. The CDR3 DNA, read in part, is TGTGCCAGCAGCGCTGTTAGCGGGAGGGACAATGAG. Encoded protein: CASSAVSGRDNE. The CDR3 in its entirety is CASSAVSGRDNEQFF.

As concerns this clone: Sequencing ends 3 residues short of the CDR3 end; the germline J gene provides the rest. The V call is TRBV6-2 or TRBV6-3, the J call TRBJ1-1, with a possible D match to TRBD1 (6 bases). From germline, CDR1 is MNHEY and CDR2 SVGEGT. The CDR3 runs to 14 residues. The CDR3 bases that were read are TGTGCCAGCAGACTATGGGGACAACACCGAGAA. Its translation is CASRLWGQHRE. The full CDR3 protein reads CASRLWGQHREAFF.